This T cell receptor (beta chain) was observed in a study of T cells in lung cancer brain metastases. Study findings and constraints: Unique productive clones were significantly fewer in brain metastases: median around 1,500 versus 5,000.

Comments on this clone: Its antigen remains unidentified.

Patients with a history of multiple malignancies were excluded. Generated by immunoSEQ multiplex PCR, the TCRdb table keeps only in-frame clones and is missing some. The profile covers about 4,200 clones, with around 90% appearing a single time and about 8% taken by the ten largest. The germline V gene has CDR1 SEHNR and CDR2 FQNEAQ (reference sequence). V lost 5 bases, J lost 8 bases, and 6 bases stayed unmatched. The CDR3 is 14 amino acids. The chain joins TRBV7-9 to TRBJ1-4, with 9 bases matching TRBD1. The specimen was tumor tissue from the primary lung tumor. This TCR was recovered from a man aged 60 to 75 with non-small cell lung cancer. The CDR3 region is CASSPGTGQEKLFF. CDR3 coding DNA: TGTGCCAGCAGCCCCGGGACAGGGCAAGAAAAACTGTTTTTT. The full variable domain, its missing parts supplied by reference TRBV7-9 and TRBJ1-4, is DTGVSQNPRHKITKRGQNVTFRCDPISEHNRLYWYRQTLGQGPEFLTYFQNEAQLEKSRLLSDRFSAERPKGSFSTLEIQRTEQGDSAMYLCASSPGTGQEKLFFGSGTQLSVL.